A selection of T cell receptor beta chains follows, all from one sample in a study of shared T cell receptors in the human thymus. Assay used: immunoSEQ multiplex PCR; TCRdb lists only in-frame clones, some missing. The repertoire holds roughly 700,000 clones, approximately 90% seen once, with over 0.008% in the top ten. The same sample was also studied in work on human thymus T cells.

Material: thymocytes. These receptors originate from a boy younger than two with a congenital heart defect. CDR3s include the opening cysteine and the closing phenylalanine or tryptophan. A D gene is named only where the DNA matches it firmly. Size values are once, few and many counts, or a class for expanded clones, and some rows have none.

CATSREGGRAMDEQFF TGTGCCACCAGCAGAGAGGGCGGGAGGGCCATGGATGAGCAGTTCTTC TRBJ2-1 NA TRBV15 TRBD2
CASSRPGGRITGELFF TGTGCCAGCAGCCGACCCGGCGGGAGGATCACCGGGGAGCTGTTTTTT TRBJ2-2 NA TRBV7-2 TRBD2
CASIGRREDHEQYF TGTGCCAGCATAGGTCGGCGGGAGGACCACGAGCAGTACTTC TRBJ2-7 NA TRBV28 TRBD2
CASSQGLAGTGDTQYF TGTGCCAGCAGCCAGGGCCTAGCGGGAACGGGAGATACGCAGTATTTT TRBJ2-3 few TRBV4-2 TRBD2
CASSFPRTQPQHF TGTGCCAGTAGTTTCCCCAGGACACAGCCCCAGCATTTT TRBJ1-5 few TRBV19 NA
CASSPHRTSRANEQFF TGCGCCAGCAGCCCCCACCGGACTAGTAGGGCCAATGAGCAGTTCTTC TRBJ2-1 NA TRBV4-1 TRBD2
CASRPHPTSGSPGELFF TGTGCCAGCAGGCCGCACCCGACTAGCGGGAGCCCCGGGGAGCTGTTTTTT TRBJ2-2 NA TRBV27 TRBD2
CAISESERYSYEQYF TGTGCCATCAGTGAGAGCGAGCGTTATTCCTACGAGCAGTACTTC TRBJ2-7 few TRBV10-3 NA
CSVEDPQPGDYEQYF TGCAGCGTTGAAGATCCCCAACCGGGGGACTACGAGCAGTACTTC TRBJ2-7 NA TRBV29-1 NA
CASSSPGQGFF TGTGCCAGCAGCTCCCCGGGACAGGGGTTCTTC TRBJ2-1 once TRBV9 TRBD1
CSVEPGRLYNEQFF TGCAGCGTTGAACCAGGCCGGCTCTACAATGAGCAGTTCTTC TRBJ2-1 once TRBV29-1 NA
CASSYGDGKTYEQYF TGTGCCAGCAGTTACGGAGACGGGAAAACCTACGAGCAGTACTTC TRBJ2-7 NA TRBV6-6 NA
CASSLGGGGTDTQYF TGTGCCAGCAGCTTAGGGGGAGGGGGCACAGATACGCAGTATTTT TRBJ2-3 NA TRBV5-6 NA
CASSLAGGKRTSGSSYEQYF TGCGCCAGCAGCTTGGCAGGGGGCAAGAGGACTAGCGGGAGTTCCTACGAGCAGTACTTC TRBJ2-7 NA TRBV5-1 TRBD2
CASSRDRGYEQYF TGCGCCAGCAGCCGCGACAGGGGCTACGAGCAGTACTTC TRBJ2-7 NA TRBV5-1 TRBD1
CASRGQGDTEAFF TGTGCCAGCCGTGGACAGGGCGATACTGAAGCTTTCTTT TRBJ1-1 NA TRBV27 TRBD1
CASGLQLPGQNYSNQPQHF TGTGCTAGTGGTTTGCAACTCCCGGGACAGAACTATAGCAATCAGCCCCAGCATTTT TRBJ1-5 once TRBV12-5 TRBD1
CSVEDLRATVGGYTF TGCAGCGTTGAAGATTTACGGGCGACAGTCGGTGGCTACACCTTC TRBJ1-2 few TRBV29-1 NA
CASSLSSGRVNTGELFF TGTGCCAGCAGTTTATCTAGCGGGAGGGTCAACACCGGGGAGCTGTTTTTT TRBJ2-2 NA TRBV27 TRBD2
CASGRAGETQYF TGTGCCAGCGGGAGGGCCGGGGAGACCCAGTACTTC TRBJ2-5 NA TRBV6-5 TRBD2
CASSVGGGPGLAGTWDNEQFF TGTGCCAGCAGCGTAGGAGGCGGGCCGGGACTAGCGGGGACGTGGGACAATGAGCAGTTCTTC TRBJ2-1 once TRBV9 TRBD2
CASSRHPGGTSGAKETQYF TGTGCCAGCAGCCGCCACCCCGGGGGGACTAGCGGGGCTAAAGAGACCCAGTACTTC TRBJ2-5 NA TRBV4-2 TRBD2
CASSLSIGERTEAFF TGTGCCAGCAGTTTATCAATCGGGGAAAGGACTGAAGCTTTCTTT TRBJ1-1 NA TRBV27 NA
CAISESTSGMAYEQYF TGTGCCATCAGTGAGTCGACTAGCGGGATGGCATACGAGCAGTACTTC TRBJ2-7 NA TRBV10-3 TRBD2
CASSLCGGEVTEAFF TGTGCCAGCAGTTTATGTGGGGGGGAGGTCACTGAAGCTTTCTTT TRBJ1-1 NA TRBV28 NA
CAWSPTSSKDTQYF TGTGCCTGGAGCCCGACTAGCTCCAAAGATACGCAGTATTTT TRBJ2-3 NA TRBV30 TRBD2
CASSLAGNGDTQYF TGCGCCAGCAGCTTGGCGGGAAATGGGGATACGCAGTATTTT TRBJ2-3 NA TRBV5-1 NA
CASGMGRGTEAFF TGTGCTAGTGGAATGGGACGGGGGACTGAAGCTTTCTTT TRBJ1-1 NA TRBV12-5 NA
CASSFLKRTGTTNEKLFF TGTGCCAGCAGCTTCTTAAAACGGACAGGAACAACTAATGAAAAACTGTTTTTT TRBJ1-4 NA TRBV7-9 TRBD1
CASSEGGRFYNEQFF TGCGCCAGCAGTGAAGGCGGGAGGTTCTACAATGAGCAGTTCTTC TRBJ2-1 NA TRBV10-2 TRBD2
CARTLIRTGAGDTQYF TGTGCCAGAACCCTAATCCGAACAGGGGCGGGGGATACGCAGTATTTT TRBJ2-3 NA TRBV28 NA
CASTQGPGDYGYTF TGTGCCAGCACTCAAGGGCCGGGGGACTATGGCTACACCTTC TRBJ1-2 NA TRBV25-1 NA
CASSLVAGVGNEQFF TGTGCCAGCAGCTTAGTCGCGGGAGTGGGCAATGAGCAGTTCTTC TRBJ2-1 NA TRBV7-3 TRBD2
CASRSGRHTGELFF TGTGCCAGTCGGAGCGGGAGGCACACCGGGGAGCTGTTTTTT TRBJ2-2 NA TRBV27 TRBD2
CATSRGVPYEQYF TGTGCCACCAGTAGAGGCGTCCCCTACGAGCAGTACTTC TRBJ2-7 few TRBV19 NA
CAWNGGTGAKNIQYF TGTGCCTGGAATGGGGGGACTGGAGCCAAAAACATTCAGTACTTC TRBJ2-4 NA TRBV30 NA
CSVEDYAGLAGGEETQYF TGCAGCGTTGAAGATTACGCAGGACTAGCGGGAGGGGAAGAGACCCAGTACTTC TRBJ2-5 few TRBV29-1 TRBD2
CASSGGHEQYF TGCGCCAGCAGTGGGGGCCACGAGCAGTACTTC TRBJ2-7 NA TRBV10-1 NA
CASSPLAGMDTGELFF TGTGCCAGCAGTCCCCTAGCGGGAATGGACACCGGGGAGCTGTTTTTT TRBJ2-2 NA TRBV28 TRBD2
CAWSGLLAGGFSYNEQFF TGTGCCTGGAGTGGGCTCCTAGCGGGAGGGTTCTCCTACAATGAGCAGTTCTTC TRBJ2-1 NA TRBV30 TRBD2
CASSDIRGRAKNIQYF TGTGCCAGCAGTGACATCAGGGGGCGGGCCAAAAACATTCAGTACTTC TRBJ2-4 NA TRBV28 TRBD1